This TCR beta chain was captured by sequencing in a study of blood T cells in healthy people across ages. Broader study findings: Comparison with aged donors showed that long-lived donors had more naive CD4+ cells and higher diversity. No conclusive comparison of naive versus antigen-experienced cells was possible with unsorted PBMCs.

Next came a second PCR, run for about 7 to 12 cycles, which used a sample-barcoded 5' primer along with a J-beta primer mix. Carrying 12 random nucleotides, a template-switch adaptor labeled each individual cDNA molecule. TCRdb passed the 5' RACE reads through MiXCR, listing each CDR3 protein once. The sample records roughly 1,300,000 distinct CDR3 sequences, 55% to 75% being singletons. Researchers isolated at least 6 million PBMCs per sample. Remarks on this clonotype: What it recognizes is unknown.

Sequenced input: blood. The origin of this receptor is a young man in good health.

The CDR3 bases are TGTGCCAGCAGTTTCACGGTAGACACTGAAGCTTTCTTT. Protein product: CASSFTVDTEAFF. This rearrangement joins TRBV27 to TRBJ1-1; D is uncertain. This CDR3 is 13 amino acids long. CDR1 MNHEY and CDR2 SMNVEV come from the germline V gene (reference sequence). V lost 3 bases and J 3 bases, leaving 8 bases between the germline ends.